This paragraph reports one T cell receptor beta chain. Its antigen is undetermined. 60 Vbeta and 13 Jbeta primers were used in PCR. Sequencing used immunoSEQ multiplex PCR; TCRdb keeps in-frame clones, though not all of them. This table holds over 100,000 clones, over 65% found once. These data belong to a study of cytomegalovirus exposure and HLA in healthy donors. Overall study results and limits: Later analysis reportedly placed an Asian-associated ancestry cluster below the roughly 700-donor mean in N-insertions. HLA restriction was apparent for most CMV-associated TCR beta chains in a later analysis.

What was sequenced was PBMCs. The receptor was derived from a woman between 40 and 55 years old in good health and CMV-seronegative.

DNA for the CDR3: TGTGCCAGCAGTGGGGGACTAGCGGGAACCACCTTAAGCTACGAGCAGTACTTC. Translation: CASSGGLAGTTLSYEQYF. The rearrangement uses TRBV7-6 and TRBJ2-7; 13 nucleotides agree with TRBD2. V shed 6 bases, J shed 3 bases, and the junction held 14 bases outside the gene matches. The germline V gene encodes CDR1 SGHVS and CDR2 FNYEAQ. This CDR3 is built from 18 residues.